A single T cell receptor (beta chain) is shown here with its context. The data belong to a study of shared T cell receptors in the human thymus. The assay was immunoSEQ multiplex PCR, and TCRdb's table has in-frame clones only and misses some. Of over 65,000 clones listed, roughly 96% are singletons. The V and J ends lost 0 bases and 0 bases respectively, with 12 bases between them. The CDR3 extends over 16 amino acids. Looked up from germline, CDR1 is LGHNA and CDR2 is YSLEER. The TCR was taken from a human donor. V usage is TRBV4-3 and J usage is TRBJ2-7, with D possibly being TRBD1 (6 bases). The sequencing input was thymocytes. The CDR3 DNA is TGCGCCAGCAGCCAAGATGAGGGACATAGCTCCTACGAGCAGTACTTC. Translated: CASSQDEGHSSYEQYF.